Following are 21 T cell receptor beta chains from one sample sequenced in a study of graft-versus-host responses after intestinal transplantation. Sequenced by immunoSEQ multiplex PCR; TCRdb stores in-frame clones only, minus some. The table shows about 100,000 clones, with 91% occurring only once. The antigens for these receptors are not known. The sequencing used unstimulated CD4+ T cells sorted from spleen or lymph node cells, collected before transplant. These receptors were collected from a human donor who was the organ donor for an intestinal transplant.

The genes are TRBV7-2 and TRBJ2-7; 7 bases map to TRBD1. Germline-derived CDR1 and CDR2 are SGHTA and FQGNSA. V lost 5 bases and J lost 5; bases outside the gene matches: 12. The CDR3 covers 15 residues. CDR3 sequence: CASSPIRGPQNEQYF. For the CDR3, the DNA is TGTGCCAGCAGCCCCATTAGGGGGCCGCAAAACGAGCAGTACTTC.

The gene calls are TRBV9 and TRBJ2-5, with 8 nucleotides matching TRBD1. CDR1 is SGDLS and CDR2 is YYNGEE in the germline V gene. This CDR3 region has 14 residues. V gave up 4 bases and J gave up 4 bases; unmatched junction bases: 6. CDR3 sequence: CASSRRQGRETQYF. The CDR3 region has the DNA TGTGCCAGCAGCAGACGACAGGGGCGAGAGACCCAGTACTTC.

The chain carries TRBV7-2 and TRBJ2-7; 9 positions match TRBD1. CDR3 length: 15 amino acids. In germline, CDR1 is SGHTA, CDR2 FQGNSA. J gave up 5 bases and V 1 base, and 6 bases lay outside the gene matches. CDR3 amino acids: CASSLVGTGSHEQYF. Written as DNA, the CDR3 is TGTGCCAGCAGCTTAGTGGGGACAGGGAGCCACGAGCAGTACTTC.

The genes are TRBV15 and TRBJ2-1; D is undetermined. The CDR3 extends over 15 amino acids. The germline V gene has CDR1 LNHNV and CDR2 YYDKDF (reference sequence). Trimming cost V 0 bases and J 4 bases, with 10 bases left between them. CDR3 residues: CATSRDFLRYNEQFF. The CDR3 nucleotides are TGTGCCACCAGCAGAGACTTCCTGCGGTACAATGAGCAGTTCTTC. Filled out from reference TRBV15 and TRBJ2-1, the complete variable domain reads DAMVIQNPRYQVTQFGKPVTLSCSQTLNHNVMYWYQQKSSQAPKLLFHYYDKDFNNEADTPDNFQSRRPNTSFCFLDIRSPGLGDTAMYLCATSRDFLRYNEQFFGPGTRLTVL.

The chain couples TRBV27 to TRBJ1-1, with 7 bases lining up with TRBD1. Germline-derived CDR1 and CDR2 are MNHEY and SMNVEV (reference sequence). This CDR3 region has 14 residues. The ends lost 7 bases at V and 4 bases at J; junction bases unmatched: 9. This CDR3 is CASNREGAPTEAFF. CDR3 DNA: TGTGCCAGCAATCGCGAGGGGGCTCCCACTGAAGCTTTCTTT.

CDR3 sequence: CASSYSGASYEQYF. The CDR3 bases are TGTGCCAGCAGTTACTCAGGGGCCTCTTACGAGCAGTACTTC. J is TRBJ2-7 and V is TRBV6-5; possibly TRBD1 for D (5 bases). The germline V and J ends were trimmed by 0 bases and 4 bases, with 10 bases remaining between them. CDR1 is MNHEY, CDR2 SVGAGI, per germline. The CDR3 loop spans 14 amino acids.

The chain employs TRBV5-1 and TRBJ2-2; 7 bases agree with TRBD1. Looked up from germline, CDR1 is SGHRS and CDR2 is YFSETQ. The length of the CDR3 is 15 residues. V lost 0 bases and J lost 5; bases outside the gene matches: 4. The CDR3 DNA follows: TGCGCCAGCAGCTTGGACAGGGGTGGGACCGGGGAGCTGTTTTTT. Its translation: CASSLDRGGTGELFF.

The sample holds one count of this clone. The V call is TRBV18, the J call TRBJ1-2; possible D gene TRBD1, 6 bases. V lost 3 bases and J 3 bases, leaving 11 bases between the germline ends. This CDR3 comprises 14 residues. Germline V gene sequence: CDR1 KGHSH, CDR2 LQKENI. The CDR3 DNA is TGTGCCAGCTCACCTCAGGGGCGGCACTATGGCTACACCTTC. Translating it yields CASSPQGRHYGYTF.

The chain recombines TRBV9 with TRBJ1-1; TRBD1 might be the D (6 bases). V was shortened by 3 bases and J by 0 bases, with 18 bases between the two germline ends. CDR3 size: 17 residues. Germline CDR1 and CDR2: SGDLS and YYNGEE. The CDR3 sequence: CASSDPTTGTLNTEAFF. CDR3 coding DNA: TGTGCCAGCAGCGACCCCACGACCGGGACACTGAACACTGAAGCTTTCTTT.

The chain links TRBV7-3 to TRBJ2-5, with D perhaps matching TRBD2 (5 bases). V was clipped by 2 bases and J by 5 bases, with 9 bases between them. This CDR3 region has 13 residues. Germline CDR1 SGHTA, CDR2 FQGTGA. CDR3 DNA: TGTGCCAGCAGCTTATCGAGGGAGGAGACCCAGTACTTC. Amino acid sequence: CASSLSREETQYF. The whole variable domain, filled in from reference TRBV7-3 and TRBJ2-5, reads GAGVSQTPSNKVTEKGKYVELRCDPISGHTALYWYRQSLGQGPEFLIYFQGTGAADDSGLPNDRFFAVRPEGSVSTLKIQRTERGDSAVYLCASSLSREETQYFGPGTRLLVL.

This rearrangement joins TRBV7-3 to TRBJ2-7, with TRBD2 as a possible D gene (7 bases). Germline CDR1 is SGHTA and CDR2 is FQGTGA. Trimming shortened V by 2 bases and J by 3 bases, and 14 bases separated the two germline ends. The CDR3 extends over 15 amino acids. The CDR3 DNA follows: TGTGCCAGCAGCTTAGCCTCGGGGGGCAACTACGAGCAGTACTTC. This translates into CASSLASGGNYEQYF.

V is TRBV4-1 and J is TRBJ2-1, with 7 bases fitting TRBD2. J gave up 8 bases and V 0 bases, and 10 bases lay outside the gene matches. The length of the CDR3 is 16 residues. CDR1 MGHRA and CDR2 YSYEKL come from the germline V gene. In DNA, the CDR3 is TGCGCCAGCAGCCAAGAAGCGGGGCCCCTCGGGGATGAGCAGTTCTTC. It specifies CASSQEAGPLGDEQFF.

The rearrangement uses TRBV4-3 and TRBJ2-3, with a possible D match to TRBD2 (6 bases). Trimming left V 0 bases short and J 0 bases short, with 19 bases between. The CDR3 has 19 residues. The germline CDR1 and CDR2 sequences are LGHNA and YSLEER. CDR3 sequence (DNA): TGCGCCAGCAGCCAAGATTCGGGGGTGGTGACTTCTAGCACAGATACGCAGTATTTT. This translates into CASSQDSGVVTSSTDTQYF.

For the CDR3, the DNA is TGTGCCAGCAGCCAAGTAGGGAGGGGCGGGGGCACAGATACGCAGTATTTT. It yields the protein CASSQVGRGGGTDTQYF. The chain employs TRBV4-2 and TRBJ2-3; 7 bases fit TRBD2. Trimming cost V 1 base and J 1 base; bases outside gene matches: 8. This CDR3 is 17 amino acids long. Germline V CDR1 and CDR2: LGHNA, YNFKEQ.

In DNA form, the CDR3 reads TGTGCCAGCAGCCGAATGACAGGGGGCTTAGTCTACACCTTC. Its protein product is CASSRMTGGLVYTF. This chain connects TRBV11-2 to TRBJ1-2, with 10 bases that match TRBD1. The CDR3 loop spans 14 amino acids. The ends lost 5 bases at V and 10 bases at J; junction bases unmatched: 10. Germline-derived CDR1 and CDR2 are SGHAT and FQNNGV.

The chain links TRBV7-2 to TRBJ2-2; TRBD2 might be the D (6 bases). V lost 3 bases to trimming and J lost 4 bases, with 24 bases between them. CDR3 size: 19 residues. CDR1 SGHTA and CDR2 FQGNSA come from the germline V gene. CDR3: CASSFNGLQTSGPTGELFF. The CDR3 DNA is TGTGCCAGCAGCTTTAATGGACTACAAACTAGTGGCCCCACCGGGGAGCTGTTTTTT.

The gene calls are TRBV11-1 and TRBJ2-2, with D perhaps matching TRBD1 (6 bases). Germline CDR1 SGHAT, CDR2 FQDESV (reference sequence). This CDR3 is 13 amino acids long. The ends were cut back, 9 bases at V and 7 bases at J, with 15 bases in the middle. DNA for the CDR3: TGTGCCAGTCATCAGGGGATGAACGGGGAGCTGTTTTTT. It encodes CASHQGMNGELFF.

This chain connects TRBV6-6 to TRBJ2-2, with 10 positions matching TRBD1. The CDR3 is 16 amino acids. Per germline, CDR1 MNHNY and CDR2 SVGAGI (reference sequence). V gave up 6 bases and J gave up 1 base; unmatched junction bases: 5. In nucleotides, the CDR3 is TGTGCCAGCAGCCACGGGACAGGGGTGAACACCGGGGAGCTGTTTTTT. Translation gives CASSHGTGVNTGELFF.

CDR3 sequence: CASSTHRGRVSGELFF. The CDR3, as DNA: TGTGCCAGCAGCACCCACAGGGGGCGCGTATCCGGGGAGCTGTTTTTT. The rearrangement joins TRBV21-1 to TRBJ2-2; the D segment call TRBD1 is taken from the table without a DNA check. TRBV21-1 is shown as a pseudogene. This CDR3 has 16 amino acids.

The chain is built from TRBV11-2 and TRBJ1-2; possibly TRBD1 for D (6 bases). Trimming took off 5 bases at V and 8 bases at J, with 15 bases between the two ends. Germline V gene lookup returns CDR1 SGHAT and CDR2 FQNNGV. CDR3 length: 13 amino acids. The DNA of the CDR3 is TGTGCCAGCAGCAGTACAGGGAGCAGAGGCTACACCTTC. Amino acids: CASSSTGSRGYTF. The full variable domain, rest sourced from reference TRBV11-2 and TRBJ1-2, is EAGVAQSPRYKIIEKRQSVAFWCNPISGHATLYWYQQILGQGPKLLIQFQNNGVVDDSQLPKDRFSAERLKGVDSTLKIQPAKLEDSAVYLCASSSTGSRGYTFGSGTRLTVV.

This clone was detected a few times. The chain has TRBV7-2 and TRBJ1-6; D remains unclear. Germline assignment: CDR1 SGHTA and CDR2 FQGNSA. Trimming pared 5 bases from V and 7 bases from J, leaving 15 bases between. The CDR3 length is 15 residues. The CDR3 nucleotides are TGTGCCAGCAGCGCCGCGACAAGCGGCAATTCACCCCTCCACTTT. Encoded protein: CASSAATSGNSPLHF.